Sequencing of this T cell receptor (beta chain) was carried out in a study of T cells in narcolepsy. The wider study: Healthy controls were enrolled alongside patients with narcolepsy type 1 or type 2.

Study-level results: Some memory CD4+ repertoires had no autoreactive clone sequences. Blood of same and different patients, but not healthy controls, reportedly held recurring autoreactive clonotypes.

The V end lost 6 bases, the J end lost 1 base, and 9 bases lay between the germline ends. Germline CDR1 MNHEY, CDR2 SVGAGI. This CDR3 is 13 amino acids long. Details on this clone: The antigen remains undetermined.

TCRdb's table, derived via immunoSEQ multiplex PCR, lists solely in-frame clones and lacks some. Among fewer than 35,000 clones listed, more than 80% were seen once. The rearrangement links TRBV6-5 to TRBJ2-5; D unresolved. The source material was CD45RA- memory CD4+ T cells from PBMCs. This TCR was recovered from a human donor with narcolepsy. CDR3 in DNA: TGTGCCAGCAGGGCCAGTTTCCAAGAGACCCAGTACTTC. It translates to CASRASFQETQYF.